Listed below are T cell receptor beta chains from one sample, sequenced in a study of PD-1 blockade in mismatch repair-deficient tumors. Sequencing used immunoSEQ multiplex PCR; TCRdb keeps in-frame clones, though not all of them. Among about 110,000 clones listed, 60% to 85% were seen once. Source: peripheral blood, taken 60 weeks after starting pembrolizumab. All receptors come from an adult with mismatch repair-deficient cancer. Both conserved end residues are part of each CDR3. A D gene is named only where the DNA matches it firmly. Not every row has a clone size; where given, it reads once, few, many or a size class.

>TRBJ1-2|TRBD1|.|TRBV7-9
TGTGCCAGCAGCTTAGCGGGACAGAACTATGGCTACACCTTC
CASSLAGQNYGYTF
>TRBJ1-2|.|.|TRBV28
TGTGCCAGCAGGACGGTTAGCGGGGCAGCTCACGACTATGGCTACACCTTC
CASRTVSGAAHDYGYTF
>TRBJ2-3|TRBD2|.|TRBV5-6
TGTGCCAGCAGCGGAACCGGGACTAGCGGGAGGGCCGAAGATACGCAGTATTTT
CASSGTGTSGRAEDTQYF
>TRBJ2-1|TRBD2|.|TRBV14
TGTGCCAGCAGCATCCGACTAGCGGGAGAGGGGAATGAGCAGTTCTTC
CASSIRLAGEGNEQFF
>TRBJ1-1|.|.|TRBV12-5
TGTGCTAGTGGTCGCCAGGTGAACACTGAAGCTTTCTTT
CASGRQVNTEAFF
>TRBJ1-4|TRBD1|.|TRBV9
TGTGCCAGCAGCGCGGAACAGGGGGCGACCAATGAAAAACTGTTTTTT
CASSAEQGATNEKLFF
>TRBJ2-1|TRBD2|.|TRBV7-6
TGTGCCAGCAGCCTAGCGGGAGCGAACAATGAGCAGTTCTTC
CASSLAGANNEQFF
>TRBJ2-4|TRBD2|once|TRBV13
TGTGCCAGCAGCTTATATAGCGGGGTTGGAAAAAACATTCAGTACTTC
CASSLYSGVGKNIQYF
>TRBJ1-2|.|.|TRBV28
TGTGCCAGCAGTGTACCAGGGTGGCCTAACTATGGCTACACCTTC
CASSVPGWPNYGYTF
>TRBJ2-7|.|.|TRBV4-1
TGCGCCAGCAGCGACGCTAGCTCCGGCTCCTACGAGCAGTACTTC
CASSDASSGSYEQYF
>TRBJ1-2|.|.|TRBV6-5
TGTGCCAGCAGTTACTCGACCAGGGGATTCTATGGCTACACCTTC
CASSYSTRGFYGYTF
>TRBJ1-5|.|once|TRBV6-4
TGTGCCATGTCGATAGAAGACCGGGACCAAATGACATTGCGCAATCAGCCCCAGCATTTT
CAMSIEDRDQMTLRNQPQHF
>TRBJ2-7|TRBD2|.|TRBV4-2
TGTGCCAGCAGCCCATATGCTAGCGGGAGCAACGAGCAGTACTTC
CASSPYASGSNEQYF
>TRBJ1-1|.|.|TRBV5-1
TGCGCCAGCAGCTTACAGATGAACACTGAAGCTTTCTTT
CASSLQMNTEAFF
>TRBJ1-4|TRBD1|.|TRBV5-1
TGCGCCAGCAGCTCGGGACAGGGTCGGGAAAAACTGTTTTTT
CASSSGQGREKLFF
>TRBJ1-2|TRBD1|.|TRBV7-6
TGTGCCAGCAGCGGTTACACAGGGGACCGGGGCTATGGCTACACCTTC
CASSGYTGDRGYGYTF
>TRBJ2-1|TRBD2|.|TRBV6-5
TGTGCCAGCAGATTTCTAGCGGGACGCTACAATGAGCAGTTCTTC
CASRFLAGRYNEQFF
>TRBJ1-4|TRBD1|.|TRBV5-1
TGCGCCAGCAGCCTCAGGACAGGCGGACCCGAAAAACTGTTTTTT
CASSLRTGGPEKLFF
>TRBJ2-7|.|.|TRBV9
TGTGCCAGCAGCCCTGACTTAGGGGGAACGCTCTACGAGCAGTACTTC
CASSPDLGGTLYEQYF
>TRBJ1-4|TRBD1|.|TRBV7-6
TGTGCCAGCAGCCAAACGGACAGGGGGAACGAAAAACTGTTTTTT
CASSQTDRGNEKLFF
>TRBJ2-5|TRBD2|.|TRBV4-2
TGTGCCAGCAGCCAAGAAATAGGGCTAGCGGGCCAAGAGACCCAGTACTTC
CASSQEIGLAGQETQYF
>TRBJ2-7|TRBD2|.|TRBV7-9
TGTGCCAGCAGCTTACCCCGGGGGGGGGAGCAGTACTTC
CASSLPRGGEQYF
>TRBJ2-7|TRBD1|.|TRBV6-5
TGTGCCAGCTCCGAGGGGGCGGCAAGCTCCTACGAGCAGTACTTC
CASSEGAASSYEQYF
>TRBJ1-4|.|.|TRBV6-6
TGTGCCAGCAGGTCGGGGGCAGATGAAAAACTGTTTTTT
CASRSGADEKLFF
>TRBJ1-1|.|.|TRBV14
TGTGCCAGCAGCCAAAGAGTGGGGATAACGATGAACACTGAAGCTTTCTTT
CASSQRVGITMNTEAFF
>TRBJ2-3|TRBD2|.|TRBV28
TGTGCCAGCAGTTTATGGGCCAGCGGGAGGGATACAGATACGCAGTATTTT
CASSLWASGRDTDTQYF
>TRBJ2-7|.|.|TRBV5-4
TGTGCCAGCAGCTTGGGGTCGGGCCCCTACGAGCAGTACTTC
CASSLGSGPYEQYF
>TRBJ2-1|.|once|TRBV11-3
TGTGCCAGCAGCTTTTACCTGGGTAAAGATGAGCAGTTCTTC
CASSFYLGKDEQFF
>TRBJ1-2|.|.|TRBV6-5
TGTGCCAGCTGGAACAATAACTATGGCTACACCTTC
CASWNNNYGYTF
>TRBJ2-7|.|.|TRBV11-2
TGTGCCAGCAGCTTAGGGGATGCGGGAAAGGCCTACGAGCAGTACTTC
CASSLGDAGKAYEQYF
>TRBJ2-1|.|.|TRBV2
TGTGCCAGCAGTGAAGCGCGTGGCGGTGAGCAGTTCTTC
CASSEARGGEQFF
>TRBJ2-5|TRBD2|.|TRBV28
TGTGCCAGCAGTCCCGGGACTAGCGCCCTCGTTGAGACCCAGTACTTC
CASSPGTSALVETQYF
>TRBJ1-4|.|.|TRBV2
TGTGCCAGCAGTGAAGGAAGACAGGCAACTAATGAAAAACTGTTTTTT
CASSEGRQATNEKLFF
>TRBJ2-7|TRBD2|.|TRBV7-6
TGTGCCAGCAGCCCCCGGGAGGGGCAGGGCTACGAGCAGTACTTC
CASSPREGQGYEQYF
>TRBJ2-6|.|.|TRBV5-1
TGCGCCAGCAGAAGTGGATTTTCTGGGGCCAACGTCCTGACTTTC
CASRSGFSGANVLTF
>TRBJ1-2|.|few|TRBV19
TGTGCCAGTAGTATAGAGGTGTATGGCTACACCTTC
CASSIEVYGYTF
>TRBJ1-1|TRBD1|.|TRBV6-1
TGTGCCAGCAGTGAACAGGGGGCGGTGAACACTGAAGCTTTCTTT
CASSEQGAVNTEAFF
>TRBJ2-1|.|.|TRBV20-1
TGCAGTGCTAGCAGCGATGAGCAGTTCTTC
CSASSDEQFF
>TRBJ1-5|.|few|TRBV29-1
TGCAGCCAGGCGGGCGGGCAGCCCCAGCATTTT
CSQAGGQPQHF
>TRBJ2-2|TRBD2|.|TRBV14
TGTGCCAGCAGCCAACTAGCGGGAGGGAACACCGGGGAGCTGTTTTTT
CASSQLAGGNTGELFF
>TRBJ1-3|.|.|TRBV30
TGTGCCTGGAGTGGAGATACCTTTTCTGGAAACACCATATATTTT
CAWSGDTFSGNTIYF
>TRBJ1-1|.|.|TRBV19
TGTGCCAGTAGTATAAAGGGTTACACTGAAGCTTTCTTT
CASSIKGYTEAFF
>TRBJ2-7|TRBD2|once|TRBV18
TGTGCCAGCTCACCAAGTCCTAGCGGGAACTACGAGCAGTACTTC
CASSPSPSGNYEQYF
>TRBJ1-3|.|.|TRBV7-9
TGTGCCAGCAGCTTAGTCGGGGGAAACACCATATATTTT
CASSLVGGNTIYF
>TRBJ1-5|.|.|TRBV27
TGTGCCAGCAGTTTAGGAGCTTATAGCAATCAGCCCCAGCATTTT
CASSLGAYSNQPQHF
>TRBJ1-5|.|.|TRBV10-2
TGCGCCAGCACTAACCAGGGGATCGGTCAGCCCCAGCATTTT
CASTNQGIGQPQHF
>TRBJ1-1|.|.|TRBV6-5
TGTGCCAGCAGTCAGGGGACGGCTGAAGCTTTCTTT
CASSQGTAEAFF
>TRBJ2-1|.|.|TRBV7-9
TGTGCCAGCAGCTCCGGGACCAATGAGCAGTTCTTC
CASSSGTNEQFF
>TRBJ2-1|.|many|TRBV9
TGTGCCAGCAGCGTAGTTAACTATGAGCAGTTCTTC
CASSVVNYEQFF
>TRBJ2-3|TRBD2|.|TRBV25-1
TGTGCCAGCAGTGCCGGGACTAGCGGGGGGGGCACAGATACGCAGTATTTT
CASSAGTSGGGTDTQYF
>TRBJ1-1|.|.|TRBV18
TGTGCCAGCTCACCAGGGACTTCAGCGGGCGGTGAAGCTTTCTTT
CASSPGTSAGGEAFF
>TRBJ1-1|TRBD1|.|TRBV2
TGTGCCAGCAGTCAGGGGGAGAACACTGAAGCTTTCTTT
CASSQGENTEAFF
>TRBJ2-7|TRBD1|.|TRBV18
TGTGCCAGCTCACCACAGGACAGGGGCGAGCAGTACTTC
CASSPQDRGEQYF